The rows below give T cell receptor beta chains drawn from one sample of a study of T cell changes during pregnancy in multiple sclerosis. This table comes from immunoSEQ multiplex PCR, and its TCRdb copy is limited to in-frame clones, with some not included. The table has tens of thousands of clones, about nine tenths seen once. Specimen: CD4+ T cells from peripheral blood mononuclear cells, collected before pregnancy. The source is a female donor with multiple sclerosis, enrolled in a pregnancy study. The CDR3 runs from the conserved cysteine through the conserved F or W. D genes are given only for firm matches. Size is stated for part of the rows, as once, few or many counts, or as a class when the clone is expanded.

j_gene: TRBJ2-7; d_gene: -; abundance: -; v_gene: TRBV28; CDR3nt: TGTGCCAGCAGCAATGTTTGGGCATCGGGGGTCTACGAGCAGTACTTC; CDR3aa: CASSNVWASGVYEQYF
j_gene: TRBJ1-2; d_gene: -; abundance: -; v_gene: TRBV5-6; CDR3nt: TGTGCCAGCAGTACAGCAAACTATGGCTACACCTTC; CDR3aa: CASSTANYGYTF
j_gene: TRBJ2-3; d_gene: -; abundance: -; v_gene: TRBV5-1; CDR3nt: TGCGCCAGCAGCCGGTACTCGGGGGAGACAGATACGCAGTATTTT; CDR3aa: CASSRYSGETDTQYF
j_gene: TRBJ2-4; d_gene: TRBD1; abundance: -; v_gene: TRBV7-9; CDR3nt: TGTGCCAGCAGCAGAACAGGGGACAAAAACATTCAGTACTTC; CDR3aa: CASSRTGDKNIQYF
j_gene: TRBJ2-2; d_gene: -; abundance: -; v_gene: TRBV18; CDR3nt: TGTGCCAGCTCACCACTCTTACAGATGAACACCGGGGAGCTGTTTTTT; CDR3aa: CASSPLLQMNTGELFF
j_gene: TRBJ2-3; d_gene: -; abundance: -; v_gene: TRBV5-4; CDR3nt: TGTGCCAGCAGCTTGGCTGGACCGAGGGAAGATACGCAGTATTTT; CDR3aa: CASSLAGPREDTQYF
j_gene: TRBJ1-5; d_gene: -; abundance: -; v_gene: TRBV5-1; CDR3nt: TGCGCCGGATCCCCCTGGTCGCGGGGCTTGGGCAATCAGCCCCAGCATTTT; CDR3aa: CAGSPWSRGLGNQPQHF
j_gene: TRBJ1-1; d_gene: -; abundance: -; v_gene: TRBV5-1; CDR3nt: TGCGCCAGCAGCCCACCGGGACAAGAAGGGACTGAAGCTTTCTTT; CDR3aa: CASSPPGQEGTEAFF
j_gene: TRBJ1-1; d_gene: -; abundance: -; v_gene: TRBV6-6; CDR3nt: TGTGCCAGCAGCCCTTCTGCGGGGACGAACGCTGAAGCTTTCTTT; CDR3aa: CASSPSAGTNAEAFF
j_gene: TRBJ1-1; d_gene: TRBD1; abundance: -; v_gene: TRBV25-1; CDR3nt: TGTGCCAGCAGTGAATCGGGACAGGGGACTGAAGCTTTCTTT; CDR3aa: CASSESGQGTEAFF
j_gene: TRBJ1-1; d_gene: -; abundance: -; v_gene: TRBV7-9; CDR3nt: TGTGCCAGCAGCTCTGGGGGGGTGGTAAACACTGAAGCTTTCTTT; CDR3aa: CASSSGGVVNTEAFF
j_gene: TRBJ1-2; d_gene: TRBD1; abundance: -; v_gene: TRBV11-3; CDR3nt: TGTGCCAGCAGCACAGACAGGGGGGATGGCTACACCTTC; CDR3aa: CASSTDRGDGYTF
j_gene: TRBJ1-2; d_gene: -; abundance: once; v_gene: TRBV27; CDR3nt: TGTGCCAGCAGTCCCGGGGGTAATGGTTTCGGCTATGGCTACACCTTC; CDR3aa: CASSPGGNGFGYGYTF
j_gene: TRBJ2-1; d_gene: TRBD1; abundance: -; v_gene: TRBV5-5; CDR3nt: TGTGCCAGCAGCTACCGGGACAGGGGACATGAGCAGTTCTTC; CDR3aa: CASSYRDRGHEQFF
j_gene: TRBJ2-2; d_gene: TRBD1; abundance: once; v_gene: TRBV19; CDR3nt: TGTGCCAGTAGTATTAAGGGGACAGGCATAACGAACACCGGGGAGCTGTTTTTT; CDR3aa: CASSIKGTGITNTGELFF
j_gene: TRBJ1-4; d_gene: -; abundance: -; v_gene: TRBV6-4; CDR3nt: TGTGCCAGCACTGAGCAGACAGCAACTAATGAAAAACTGTTTTTT; CDR3aa: CASTEQTATNEKLFF
j_gene: TRBJ2-7; d_gene: -; abundance: -; v_gene: TRBV30; CDR3nt: TGTGCCTGTACAGCCTCCTACGAGCAGTACTTC; CDR3aa: CACTASYEQYF
j_gene: TRBJ2-1; d_gene: TRBD2; abundance: -; v_gene: TRBV6-5; CDR3nt: TGTGCCAGCAGTTCGGGACTAGCGAGGGAGAATGAGCAGTTCTTC; CDR3aa: CASSSGLARENEQFF
j_gene: TRBJ1-5; d_gene: -; abundance: -; v_gene: TRBV7-2; CDR3nt: TGTGCCAGCAGCTTAGTCCGTAGTAGCAATCAGCCCCAGCATTTT; CDR3aa: CASSLVRSSNQPQHF
j_gene: TRBJ1-5; d_gene: TRBD1; abundance: -; v_gene: TRBV6-1; CDR3nt: TGTGCCAGCATCCCGACAGGGTTCAATCAGCCCCAGCATTTT; CDR3aa: CASIPTGFNQPQHF
j_gene: TRBJ1-5; d_gene: -; abundance: once; v_gene: TRBV4-1; CDR3nt: TGCGCCAGCAGCCAAGATGGGGGGAGCAATCAGCCCCAGCATTTT; CDR3aa: CASSQDGGSNQPQHF
j_gene: TRBJ2-3; d_gene: -; abundance: -; v_gene: TRBV30; CDR3nt: TGTGCCTCCCGGAGGATAGATACGCAGTATTTT; CDR3aa: CASRRIDTQYF
j_gene: TRBJ1-2; d_gene: TRBD1; abundance: -; v_gene: TRBV28; CDR3nt: TGTGCCAGCAGTTTACGGGGGACAGGTTATGGCTACACCTTC; CDR3aa: CASSLRGTGYGYTF
j_gene: TRBJ2-2; d_gene: -; abundance: few; v_gene: TRBV10-1; CDR3nt: TGCGCCAGCCGCAGGGAGGACACCGGGGAGCTGTTTTTT; CDR3aa: CASRREDTGELFF
j_gene: TRBJ1-2; d_gene: TRBD1; abundance: -; v_gene: TRBV25-1; CDR3nt: TGTGCCAGCAGCCAGGGGGTCTATGGCTACACCTTC; CDR3aa: CASSQGVYGYTF
j_gene: TRBJ2-1; d_gene: TRBD2; abundance: -; v_gene: TRBV7-9; CDR3nt: TGTGCCAGCAGCTTAGCGAAACCGGGACTAGTGACCTACAATGAGCAGTTCTTC; CDR3aa: CASSLAKPGLVTYNEQFF
j_gene: TRBJ1-1; d_gene: -; abundance: -; v_gene: TRBV10-3; CDR3nt: TGTGCCATCAGTTCAAAGGGACAGAACACTGAAGCTTTCTTT; CDR3aa: CAISSKGQNTEAFF
j_gene: TRBJ1-2; d_gene: -; abundance: -; v_gene: TRBV29-1; CDR3nt: TGCAGCGTTGGCGAACAGGGTGGGAACTATGGCTACACCTTC; CDR3aa: CSVGEQGGNYGYTF
j_gene: TRBJ2-5; d_gene: -; abundance: -; v_gene: TRBV2; CDR3nt: TGTGCCAGCACTGACAGGCTCTGGGGGGCCCAGTACTTC; CDR3aa: CASTDRLWGAQYF
j_gene: TRBJ2-3; d_gene: -; abundance: -; v_gene: TRBV19; CDR3nt: TGTGCCAGTCACTCTCCTAGCACAGATACGCAGTATTTT; CDR3aa: CASHSPSTDTQYF
j_gene: TRBJ2-5; d_gene: -; abundance: -; v_gene: TRBV28; CDR3nt: TGTGCCAGCAGTTTGGGGGGGAGGGGGGAGACCCAGTACTTC; CDR3aa: CASSLGGRGETQYF
j_gene: TRBJ2-2; d_gene: TRBD1; abundance: -; v_gene: TRBV5-1; CDR3nt: TGCGCCAGCAGCGCACAGGGGGCGAACACCGGGGAGCTGTTTTTT; CDR3aa: CASSAQGANTGELFF
j_gene: TRBJ2-1; d_gene: TRBD1; abundance: -; v_gene: TRBV2; CDR3nt: TGTGCCAGCCGACCTCGCCGGGACAGGGGAGGTGAGCAGTTCTTC; CDR3aa: CASRPRRDRGGEQFF
j_gene: TRBJ2-7; d_gene: -; abundance: -; v_gene: TRBV18; CDR3nt: TGTGCCAGCTCACCTATAGGGAGTTCGATAACCTACGAGCAGTACTTC; CDR3aa: CASSPIGSSITYEQYF
j_gene: TRBJ2-3; d_gene: TRBD1; abundance: -; v_gene: TRBV11-3; CDR3nt: TGTGCCAGCAGCGTCGGGACAGCCTACACAGATACGCAGTATTTT; CDR3aa: CASSVGTAYTDTQYF
j_gene: TRBJ2-7; d_gene: TRBD1; abundance: few; v_gene: TRBV6-5; CDR3nt: TGTGCCAGCAGCTACCGCCGACAGGGTTACTCCTACGAGCAGTACTTC; CDR3aa: CASSYRRQGYSYEQYF
j_gene: TRBJ2-7; d_gene: -; abundance: -; v_gene: TRBV19; CDR3nt: TGTGCCAGTAGCAGACTCAGGGACTACGAGCAGTACTTC; CDR3aa: CASSRLRDYEQYF
j_gene: TRBJ2-1; d_gene: -; abundance: -; v_gene: TRBV18; CDR3nt: TGTGCCAGCTCACCCGTTGACAATGAGCAGTTCTTC; CDR3aa: CASSPVDNEQFF
j_gene: TRBJ2-1; d_gene: TRBD2; abundance: -; v_gene: TRBV4-2; CDR3nt: TGTGCCAGCAGCCAAGTCCCAGGGACTAGCGGGAGGGCCGCCTACAATGAGCAGTTCTTC; CDR3aa: CASSQVPGTSGRAAYNEQFF
j_gene: TRBJ2-1; d_gene: TRBD2; abundance: -; v_gene: TRBV5-1; CDR3nt: TGCGCCAGCAGCTCCACCGGGACTAGCGAGGGAGAGCAGTTCTTC; CDR3aa: CASSSTGTSEGEQFF
j_gene: TRBJ1-1; d_gene: -; abundance: once; v_gene: TRBV5-5; CDR3nt: TGTGCCAGCAGCACCGGCAACACGGGGGGCACTGAAGCTTTCTTT; CDR3aa: CASSTGNTGGTEAFF
j_gene: TRBJ2-3; d_gene: TRBD2; abundance: -; v_gene: TRBV11-2; CDR3nt: TGTGCCAGCAGGCGGCTAGCGGGAGGAGTCAATACGCAGTATTTT; CDR3aa: CASRRLAGGVNTQYF
j_gene: TRBJ2-7; d_gene: -; abundance: -; v_gene: TRBV4-2; CDR3nt: TGTGCCAGCAGCCAAGGTGGCGGAAGCTCCTACGAGCAGTACTTC; CDR3aa: CASSQGGGSSYEQYF
j_gene: TRBJ2-3; d_gene: TRBD2; abundance: few; v_gene: TRBV9; CDR3nt: TGTGCCAGCAGCCCCCCTAGCGGGATATGGTATTTT; CDR3aa: CASSPPSGIWYF
j_gene: TRBJ1-1; d_gene: -; abundance: -; v_gene: TRBV6-4; CDR3nt: TGTGCCAGCAGTGTATCGGTGAACACTGAAGCTTTCTTT; CDR3aa: CASSVSVNTEAFF